The 4 T cell receptor beta chains below come from one sample, sequenced in a study of blood T cell repertoires in COVID-19. Measured with immunoSEQ multiplex PCR; TCRdb has only the in-frame clones, and not every one. The sample records 90,000 or so clones, less than 90% being singletons. The sequenced sample consisted of peripheral blood. All receptors derive from a man in his fifties or sixties with acute or convalescent COVID-19.

V and J are TRBV7-2 and TRBJ1-1; maybe TRBD1 (5 bases). Germline V gene lookup returns CDR1 SGHTA and CDR2 FQGNSA. Trimming shortened V by 4 bases and J by 1 base, and 10 bases separated the two germline ends. CDR3 length: 14 residues. The CDR3 nucleotides read TGTGCCAGCAGCTCGGACAACTGGAACACTGAAGCTTTCTTT. Protein product: CASSSDNWNTEAFF.

This chain links TRBV5-1 with TRBJ2-1; TRBD1 aligns across 7 bases. J gave up 9 bases and V 5 bases, and 11 bases lay outside the gene matches. From germline, CDR1 is SGHRS and CDR2 YFSETQ. This CDR3 is built from 14 residues. The CDR3 loop is CASSWGQSPGEQFF. The DNA for the CDR3 is TGCGCCAGCAGTTGGGGACAGTCTCCGGGTGAGCAGTTCTTC.

This chain uses TRBV24-1 with TRBJ1-2; D possibly corresponds to TRBD1 (6 bases). The germline CDR1 and CDR2 sequences are KGHDR and SFDVKD. This CDR3 has 13 amino acids. V lost 2 bases to trimming and J lost 6 bases, with 9 bases between them. Written as DNA, the CDR3 is TGTGCCACCAGTGATTCAGGGGAACATGGCTACACCTTC. Translation gives CATSDSGEHGYTF.

V and J are TRBV7-6 and TRBJ1-1; D is unclear. V lost 7 bases to trimming and J lost 1 base, with 19 bases between them. The CDR3 is made up of 16 amino acids. Germline V gene sequence: CDR1 SGHVS, CDR2 FNYEAQ. CDR3 loop: CASTDATVFWNTEAFF. The CDR3, as DNA: TGTGCCAGCACCGACGCCACAGTGTTCTGGAACACTGAAGCTTTCTTT.